The rows below give T cell receptor beta chains drawn from one sample of a study of blood T cell repertoires in COVID-19. TCRdb's copy holds only in-frame clones and misses some; the assay was immunoSEQ multiplex PCR. The repertoire consists of approximately 170,000 clones, with under 90% occurring once and the leading ten covering 9.5% to 15%. Input material: PBMCs or T cells enriched from blood (not recorded which). The receptors originated from a man aged 45 to 65 who had recovered from COVID-19. The CDR3 runs from the conserved cysteine through the conserved F or W. Each record gives: CDR3 length, J gene, V gene, clone size, D gene, CDR3 DNA, CDR3 protein. The D gene is left open where the match is weak. Clone size is shown for a subset of rows, as once, few, many or a class of expanded clone.

length: 15
J: TRBJ2-6
V: TRBV7-8
size: NA
D: NA
DNA: TGTGCCAGCAGCTACGGTCTAGCTGGGGCCAACGTCCTGACTTTC
CDR3: CASSYGLAGANVLTF

length: 17
J: TRBJ1-6
V: TRBV27
size: NA
D: NA
DNA: TGTGCCAGCAGTTTAGCAGGGTTGAGGTCCTATAATTCACCCCTCCACTTT
CDR3: CASSLAGLRSYNSPLHF

length: 15
J: TRBJ1-2
V: TRBV11-2
size: NA
D: NA
DNA: TGTGCCAGCAGCTTATTACAGACAGACTCCTATGGCTACACCTTC
CDR3: CASSLLQTDSYGYTF

length: 15
J: TRBJ1-1
V: TRBV28
size: NA
D: TRBD1
DNA: TGTGCCAGCAGCGGACAGGGGGTTCTGAACACTGAAGCTTTCTTT
CDR3: CASSGQGVLNTEAFF

length: 16
J: TRBJ1-1
V: TRBV7-8
size: NA
D: TRBD1
DNA: TGTGCCAGCAGCTCCCCTCACAGGGGTTTGAACACTGAAGCTTTCTTT
CDR3: CASSSPHRGLNTEAFF

length: 15
J: TRBJ2-7
V: TRBV11-2
size: few
D: TRBD1
DNA: TGTGCCAGCAGCTTCTTGATGACAGGGGGCTACGAGCAGTACTTC
CDR3: CASSFLMTGGYEQYF

length: 14
J: TRBJ2-1
V: TRBV6-2/TRBV6-3
size: NA
D: NA
DNA: TGTGCCAGCAGCCGCCAGGGGGGTTACAATGAGCAGTTCTTC
CDR3: CASSRQGGYNEQFF

length: 15
J: TRBJ2-5
V: TRBV9
size: NA
D: TRBD2
DNA: TGTGCCAGCAGCTCAGCGGGATCGCGGCGAGAGACCCAGTACTTC
CDR3: CASSSAGSRRETQYF

length: 15
J: TRBJ2-5
V: TRBV7-3
size: NA
D: NA
DNA: TGTGCCAGCAGCTCCCTTGGAGGGGGGGAAGAGACCCAGTACTTC
CDR3: CASSSLGGGEETQYF

length: 16
J: TRBJ1-3
V: TRBV10-2
size: NA
D: NA
DNA: TGCGCCAGCAGTGAGTCGTTCCGTTATCTTGGAAACACCATATATTTT
CDR3: CASSESFRYLGNTIYF

length: 16
J: TRBJ1-1
V: TRBV20-1
size: NA
D: NA
DNA: TGCAGTGCTAGTGGGGCAAGGGGTCACCTGAACACTGAAGCTTTCTTT
CDR3: CSASGARGHLNTEAFF

length: 19
J: TRBJ2-1
V: TRBV9
size: NA
D: TRBD1
DNA: TGTGCCAGCAGCGCACCGGACAGGGGGCTAAGGAGCTCCTACAATGAGCAGTTCTTC
CDR3: CASSAPDRGLRSSYNEQFF

length: 16
J: TRBJ1-5
V: TRBV7-2
size: NA
D: NA
DNA: TGTGCCAGCAGCTTGCAACCCTTGGGGGCTAATCAGCCCCAGCATTTT
CDR3: CASSLQPLGANQPQHF

length: 11
J: TRBJ2-3
V: TRBV18
size: once
D: NA
DNA: TGTGCCAGCTCACGAGAAGATACGCAGTATTTT
CDR3: CASSREDTQYF

length: 17
J: TRBJ2-5
V: TRBV21-1
size: NA
D: NA
DNA: TGTGCCAGCAGCAAAGGGAGCGGGGGGATGTACCAAGAGACCCAGTACTTC
CDR3: CASSKGSGGMYQETQYF

length: 16
J: TRBJ2-3
V: TRBV6-1
size: few
D: TRBD1
DNA: TGTGCCAGCAGTGAACGAGGGGGCCGAAGCCCAGATACGCAGTATTTT
CDR3: CASSERGGRSPDTQYF

length: 16
J: TRBJ1-2
V: TRBV24-1
size: NA
D: NA
DNA: TGTGCCACCAGTGATACTAGGAAGTTCGGAGTCTATGGCTACACCTTC
CDR3: CATSDTRKFGVYGYTF

length: 14
J: TRBJ1-5
V: TRBV5-1
size: NA
D: NA
DNA: TGCGCCAGCAGCCCTGGACAGCCTAATCAGCCCCAGCATTTT
CDR3: CASSPGQPNQPQHF

length: 13
J: TRBJ2-7
V: TRBV2
size: NA
D: NA
DNA: TGTGCCAGCAGTCCCACCACCCAGGGGGAGCAGTACTTC
CDR3: CASSPTTQGEQYF

length: 14
J: TRBJ2-3
V: TRBV28
size: NA
D: TRBD2
DNA: TGTGCCAGCAAGATGGCGGGGGGCACAGATACGCAGTATTTT
CDR3: CASKMAGGTDTQYF

length: 15
J: TRBJ1-1
V: TRBV11-2
size: NA
D: NA
DNA: TGTGCCAGCAGGCCTCGTCGGGAGGGAGTGACTGAAGCTTTCTTT
CDR3: CASRPRREGVTEAFF

length: 14
J: TRBJ2-3
V: TRBV5-4
size: NA
D: TRBD1
DNA: TGTGCCAGCAGCTTGGACAGGGGGGCAGATACGCAGTATTTT
CDR3: CASSLDRGADTQYF

length: 15
J: TRBJ1-5
V: TRBV5-1
size: NA
D: NA
DNA: TGCGCCAGCAGCTACGGGACTAACCCCAATCAGCCCCAGCATTTT
CDR3: CASSYGTNPNQPQHF

length: 15
J: TRBJ2-1
V: TRBV20-1
size: NA
D: TRBD2
DNA: TGCAGTGCTAGTGGACTAGCGGGGAACTACAATGAGCAGTTCTTC
CDR3: CSASGLAGNYNEQFF

length: 13
J: TRBJ2-7
V: TRBV11-3
size: NA
D: TRBD1
DNA: TGTGCCAGCAGCTTACAGGGGGCGGGGGAGCAGTACTTC
CDR3: CASSLQGAGEQYF

length: 13
J: TRBJ1-2
V: TRBV18
size: NA
D: NA
DNA: TGTGCCAGCTCACCCGACAGGAGGTATGGCTACACCTTC
CDR3: CASSPDRRYGYTF